These 24 T cell receptor beta chains share one sample of origin, sequenced in a study of beta chain features in type 1 diabetes. TCRB transcripts that were expressed got sequenced, as all of the isolated RNA had been reverse transcribed. Assay: immunoSEQ multiplex PCR; the TCRdb copy retains only in-frame clones and omits some. The data contain some 900,000 clones, roughly a sixth of them seen just once; the ten biggest clones take up 0.023%. Sequencing was carried out using naive CD4+ T cells from blood. Every receptor here comes from a woman between 18 and 30 years old in good health.

The rearrangement joins TRBV10-2 to TRBJ2-2; 7 bases are a match to TRBD2. Germline V gives CDR1 WSHSY, CDR2 SAAADI. With V trimmed by 7 bases and J by 7 bases, 6 bases remained unmatched. The CDR3 is 13 amino acids. CDR3 DNA sequence: TGCGCCAGCACCCAGCGGGATAGCGGGGAGCTGTTTTTT. This gives the protein CASTQRDSGELFF.

The V gene is TRBV2, the J gene TRBJ1-2; D possibly corresponds to TRBD1 (6 bases). V lost 2 bases, J lost 4 bases, and 17 bases lay in between. The CDR3 spans 16 residues. The germline CDR1 and CDR2 sequences are SNHLY and FYNNEI. This CDR3 reads CASSEQGLARSYGYTF. CDR3 coding DNA: TGTGCCAGCAGTGAACAGGGGCTAGCCAGATCCTATGGCTACACCTTC.

As regards this clone: Distinct nucleotide sequences in the sample also encode this CDR3. V is TRBV9 and J is TRBJ2-5, with TRBD1 matching 8 bases. This CDR3 region has 15 residues. Trimming took 0 bases from V and 2 from J; bases not matched to a gene: 3. CDR1 SGDLS and CDR2 YYNGEE come from the germline V gene. Here the CDR3 reads CASSVEGTGQETQYF. CDR3 nucleotide sequence: TGTGCCAGCAGCGTAGAGGGGACAGGACAAGAGACCCAGTACTTC.

This chain uses TRBV7-2 with TRBJ2-5, with a tentative D call TRBD2 (5 bases). In germline, CDR1 is SGHTA, CDR2 FQGNSA. V lost 3 bases, J lost 1 base, and 15 bases lay in between. This CDR3 has 16 amino acids. The DNA of the CDR3 is TGTGCCAGCAGCTTTGGGAGAATAATGGTCCAAGAGACCCAGTACTTC. This encodes CASSFGRIMVQETQYF.

This clone has just a few counts. At the DNA level, this CDR3 is encoded by other sequences in the same sample as well. The rearrangement joins TRBV5-1 to TRBJ2-7, with 7 bases matching TRBD1. The trim removed 4 bases at V and 0 bases at J, leaving 4 bases unmatched. This CDR3 region has 14 residues. Germline V lookup: CDR1 SGHRS, CDR2 YFSETQ. As DNA, the CDR3 is TGCGCCAGCAGCCCCCGACAGGGCTCCTACGAGCAGTACTTC. Its translation is CASSPRQGSYEQYF.

This clone was counted a few times. The chain links TRBV7-6 to TRBJ2-5, with D perhaps TRBD2 (7 bases). Per the germline V gene, CDR1 is SGHVS and CDR2 is FNYEAQ. The CDR3 consists of 16 residues. Trimming took off 4 bases at V and 4 bases at J, with 19 bases between the two ends. The CDR3 here is CASSSVGGGLGETQYF. The CDR3 DNA follows: TGTGCCAGCAGCTCCGTGGGGGGGGGCTTAGGAGAGACCCAGTACTTC.

The chain recombines TRBV28 with TRBJ1-1; the D is unclear. The V end lost 4 bases, the J end lost 5 bases, and 8 bases lay between the germline ends. CDR1 and CDR2 from the germline V gene are MDHEN and SYDVKM. The CDR3 contains 12 residues. The CDR3 DNA reads TGTGCCAGCAGTTCGTGGAGAACTGAAGCTTTCTTT. Its protein product is CASSSWRTEAFF.

The chain carries TRBV7-2 and TRBJ2-1; TRBD2 aligns across 10 bases. With V trimmed by 4 bases and J by 7 bases, 10 bases remained unmatched. Germline V gene lookup returns CDR1 SGHTA and CDR2 FQGNSA. This CDR3 comprises 16 residues. The CDR3 spells CASSSAVAGGGNEQFF. CDR3 in DNA: TGTGCCAGCAGCTCGGCAGTAGCGGGAGGTGGAAATGAGCAGTTCTTC. The variable domain in full, with the rest retrieved from reference TRBV7-2 and TRBJ2-1, is GAGVSQSPSNKVTEKGKDVELRCDPISGHTALYWYRQSLGQGLEFLIYFQGNSAPDKSGLPSDRFSAERTGGSVSTLTIQRTQQEDSAVYLCASSSAVAGGGNEQFFGPGTRLTVL.

This clone was detected a few times. The J gene is TRBJ1-2, the V gene TRBV4-3; TRBD1 aligns across 10 bases. Germline CDR1 and CDR2: LGHNA and YSLEER. CDR3 size: 14 residues. V was pared by 0 bases and J by 8 bases, with 3 bases of the junction left unmatched. CDR3 loop: CASSQDGTGVGYTF. DNA for the CDR3: TGCGCCAGCAGCCAAGATGGGACAGGGGTAGGCTACACCTTC.

This clone has more than one count but fewer than ten. The chain is built from TRBV28 and TRBJ1-1, with 7 bases aligning to TRBD1. In germline, CDR1 is MDHEN, CDR2 SYDVKM. After removal of 5 bases from V and 4 bases from J, the junction contained 7 bases not matched to a gene. The CDR3 sequence is 14 residues long. Here the CDR3 reads CASSQPGQITEAFF. CDR3 coding DNA: TGTGCCAGCAGTCAACCGGGACAGATCACTGAAGCTTTCTTT.

This clone was seen a handful of times. The J gene is TRBJ2-1, the V gene TRBV19, with 9 nucleotides matching TRBD1. The V gene end was trimmed by 5 bases and the J gene end by 9 bases; junction bases not matched to a gene: 8. This CDR3 is 14 amino acids long. Germline V gives CDR1 LNHDA, CDR2 SQIVND (reference sequence). The CDR3 nucleotides are TGTGCCAGTAGTTCGGGACAGGGCCCGGGTGAGCAGTTCTTC. Protein sequence: CASSSGQGPGEQFF.

The rearrangement joins TRBV9 to TRBJ2-5; 14 bases are a match to TRBD2. CDR3 size: 15 residues. The junction had 3 bases not matched to a gene; V was cut back by 3 bases and J by 5 bases. CDR1 and CDR2 (germline): SGDLS, YYNGEE. The chain's CDR3 is CASSGLAGGRETQYF. CDR3 nucleotides: TGTGCCAGCAGCGGACTAGCGGGAGGGCGGGAGACCCAGTACTTC.

The chain carries TRBV5-1 and TRBJ1-2; 10 bases are a match to TRBD1. The J segment lost 14 bases and the V segment lost 4 bases, leaving 14 bases of the junction unmatched. Germline V gene sequence: CDR1 SGHRS, CDR2 YFSETQ. The CDR3 contains 14 residues. The CDR3 spells CASSTPGQGHVRTF. CDR3 DNA sequence: TGCGCCAGCAGCACCCCGGGACAGGGGCATGTTAGGACCTTC.

The rearrangement joins TRBV2 to TRBJ2-7, with 9 bases identical to TRBD1. Trimming at V came to 4 bases and at J to 1 base, leaving 2 bases not matched to a gene. Germline V CDR1 and CDR2: SNHLY, FYNNEI. The CDR3 extends over 14 amino acids. CDR3 loop: CASSGDRVSYEQYF. CDR3 in DNA: TGTGCCAGCAGTGGGGACAGGGTATCCTACGAGCAGTACTTC.

This clone was seen only a few times. J is TRBJ2-7 and V is TRBV28, with D uncertain. The V end lost 0 bases, the J end lost 3 bases, and 9 bases lay between the germline ends. This CDR3 spans 14 amino acids. Germline V gene data show CDR1 as MDHEN and CDR2 as SYDVKM. CDR3 sequence (DNA): TGTGCCAGCAGTTTATGGCAGAATAGCTACGAGCAGTACTTC. Protein product: CASSLWQNSYEQYF.

This clone was counted only a few times. The chain combines TRBV7-9 with TRBJ2-1; D is unclear. CDR3 length: 13 residues. Trimming left V 0 bases short and J 2 bases short, with 2 bases between. CDR1 is SEHNR and CDR2 is FQNEAQ in the germline V gene (reference sequence). CDR3 bases: TGTGCCAGCAGCTTAGCGCCCTACAATGAGCAGTTCTTC. It specifies CASSLAPYNEQFF.

The chain has TRBV7-6 and TRBJ2-2; TRBD1 is a possible D gene (6 bases). V dropped 2 bases and J dropped 2 bases, with 12 bases sitting between them. From germline, CDR1 is SGHVS and CDR2 FNYEAQ. This CDR3 is built from 16 residues. Here the CDR3 reads CASSLRQGINTGELFF. Written as DNA, the CDR3 is TGTGCCAGCAGCTTACGGCAGGGGATAAACACCGGGGAGCTGTTTTTT. Filled out from reference TRBV7-6 and TRBJ2-2, the complete variable domain reads GAGVSQSPRYKVTKRGQDVALRCDPISGHVSLYWYRQALGQGPEFLTYFNYEAQQDKSGLPNDRFSAERPEGSISTLTIQRTEQRDSAMYRCASSLRQGINTGELFFGEGSRLTVL.

There are a few counts of this clone. V gene TRBV4-1 combines with J gene TRBJ2-2; D unresolved. CDR1 and CDR2 (germline): MGHRA, YSYEKL. The V end was cut by 1 base, the J end by 5 bases, with 11 bases between. The CDR3 has 15 amino acids. CDR3: CASSQGLRGTGELFF. The CDR3 DNA is TGCGCCAGCAGCCAAGGTCTTAGAGGAACCGGGGAGCTGTTTTTT.

The chain uses TRBV19 and TRBJ2-2; 11 nucleotides match TRBD2. The germline V gene has CDR1 LNHDA and CDR2 SQIVND (reference sequence). V gave up 3 bases and J gave up 7 bases; unmatched junction bases: 13. The CDR3 spans 18 residues. CDR3: CASSIAILAGVRGGELFF. Here the CDR3 DNA reads TGTGCCAGTAGTATCGCTATACTAGCGGGAGTGAGGGGCGGGGAGCTGTTTTTT.

This clone came up a few times. J is TRBJ2-3 and V is TRBV7-9; D gene unclear. Germline assignment: CDR1 SEHNR and CDR2 FQNEAQ (reference sequence). Trimming stripped 5 bases from V and 6 bases from J, with 12 bases between. The CDR3 runs to 13 residues. The CDR3 region has the DNA TGTGCCAGCAGCACGCTGGGTCTGGATACGCAGTATTTT. Translated, it gives CASSTLGLDTQYF.

The chain employs TRBV7-9 and TRBJ2-2, with unresolved D. Germline CDR1 SEHNR, CDR2 FQNEAQ (reference sequence). The V and J ends lost 3 bases and 8 bases respectively, with 13 bases between them. The CDR3 consists of 14 residues. This chain's CDR3 is CASSFQEGLGELFF. The CDR3 DNA follows: TGTGCCAGCAGCTTTCAGGAAGGTTTGGGGGAGCTGTTTTTT.

The rearrangement links TRBV28 to TRBJ1-1; D call uncertain. In germline, CDR1 is MDHEN, CDR2 SYDVKM. Trimming stripped 3 bases from V and 0 bases from J, with 11 bases between. The CDR3 runs to 15 residues. The CDR3 bases are TGTGCCAGCAGTTTCGGGCCCGGACTGAACACTGAAGCTTTCTTT. Translating it yields CASSFGPGLNTEAFF.

This chain connects TRBV5-1 to TRBJ2-1; TRBD2 is a possible D gene (6 bases). CDR1 is SGHRS, CDR2 YFSETQ, per germline. The V end was cut by 7 bases, the J end by 3 bases, with 14 bases between. This CDR3 is built from 14 residues. The CDR3 DNA follows: TGCGCCAGCTTCGCGGGACTCGACTACAATGAGCAGTTCTTC. Translated, it gives CASFAGLDYNEQFF. Supplemented by reference TRBV5-1 and TRBJ2-1, the full variable domain reads KAGVTQTPRYLIKTRGQQVTLSCSPISGHRSVSWYQQTPGQGLQFLFEYFSETQRNKGNFPGRFSGRQFSNSRSEMNVSTLELGDSALYLCASFAGLDYNEQFFGPGTRLTVL.

The genes are TRBV9 and TRBJ2-1; TRBD2 matches at 11 bases. The CDR3 consists of 17 residues. Unmatched junction bases numbered 9, after V lost 3 bases and J lost 4 bases. Germline V gene lookup returns CDR1 SGDLS and CDR2 YYNGEE. In DNA form, the CDR3 reads TGTGCCAGCAGCGAACACTCCGGGACTAGCGGATACAATGAGCAGTTCTTC. The encoded protein is CASSEHSGTSGYNEQFF.